This T cell receptor beta chain was identified in a study of cytomegalovirus exposure and HLA in healthy donors. Turning to the study itself: The same platform was used for the 100 to 150 validation repertoires and the roughly 600 first-cohort repertoires, a later analysis reported. Study conclusions and caveats: The study labeled 150 to 200 TCR beta chains cytomegalovirus-associated. Testing in vitro showed three CMV-associated chains specific for CMV antigens.

The germline gives CDR1 GTSNPN, CDR2 SVGIG (reference sequence). The CDR3 loop spans 14 amino acids. The V end was cut by 5 bases, the J end by 3 bases, with 16 bases between. Method: immunoSEQ multiplex PCR; TCRdb's copy keeps in-frame clones and lacks some. The sample carries about 71,000 clones, 94% recorded once. Turning to this clone: The antigen is undetermined.

The TCR comes from a man aged 18 to 30 in good health and CMV-seropositive. Sequencing input: PBMCs. The V and J genes are TRBV30 and TRBJ1-1; D gene uncertain. In nucleotides, the CDR3 is TGTGCCTGGGCGGGCATTCGGGAGCACACTGAAGCTTTCTTT. Protein: CAWAGIREHTEAFF.